This T cell receptor (beta chain) comes out of a study of blood T cell repertoires in COVID-19. Study context: Whether acute or convalescent, the COVID-19 samples came from the United States, Italy and Spain. Sample material is recorded as cDNA or gDNA derived from T cells, B-cell-depleted T cells, or PBMCs.

Some clones are missing from TCRdb's copy, which holds only in-frame ones; the method was immunoSEQ multiplex PCR. The repertoire has some 150,000 clones, roughly 80% of them found once; the top ten carry roughly 5.1%. Patients of the Seattle cohort, enrolled during active infection, were followed longitudinally. Germline V gives CDR1 LNHDA, CDR2 SQIVND (reference sequence). V was pared by 3 bases and J by 6 bases, with 5 bases of the junction left unmatched. The CDR3 runs to 17 residues. Sequenced material: peripheral blood. The chain combines TRBV19 with TRBJ2-1; the match to TRBD2 covers 16 bases. This TCR came from a woman in her 70s with COVID-19, enrolled during active disease. Written as DNA, the CDR3 is TGTGCCAGTAGTATGGGGACTAGCGGGGGGGCCGCCAATGAGCAGTTCTTC. Its protein product is CASSMGTSGGAANEQFF.